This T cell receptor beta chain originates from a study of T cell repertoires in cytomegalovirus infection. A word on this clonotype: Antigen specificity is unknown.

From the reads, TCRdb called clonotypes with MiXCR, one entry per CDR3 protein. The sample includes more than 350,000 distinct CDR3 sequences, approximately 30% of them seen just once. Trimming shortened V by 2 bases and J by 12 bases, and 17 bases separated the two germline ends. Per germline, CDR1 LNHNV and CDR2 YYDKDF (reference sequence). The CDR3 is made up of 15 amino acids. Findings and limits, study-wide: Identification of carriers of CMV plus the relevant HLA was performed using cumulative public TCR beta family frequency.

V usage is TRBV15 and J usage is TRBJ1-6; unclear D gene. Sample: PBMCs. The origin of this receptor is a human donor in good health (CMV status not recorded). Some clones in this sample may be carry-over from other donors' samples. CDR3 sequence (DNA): TGTGCCACCAGCAGATCGGGCCCGGAGATGGGACCCCTCCACTTT. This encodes CATSRSGPEMGPLHF.